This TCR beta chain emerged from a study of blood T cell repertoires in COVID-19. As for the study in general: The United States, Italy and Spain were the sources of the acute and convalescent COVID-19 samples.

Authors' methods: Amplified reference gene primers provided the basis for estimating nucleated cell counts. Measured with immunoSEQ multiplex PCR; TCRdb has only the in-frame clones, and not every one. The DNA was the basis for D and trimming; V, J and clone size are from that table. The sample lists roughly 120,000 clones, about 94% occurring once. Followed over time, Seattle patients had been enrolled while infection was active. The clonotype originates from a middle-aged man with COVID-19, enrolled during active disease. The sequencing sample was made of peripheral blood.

This CDR3 is CASESKYWASTNEKLFF. CDR3 coding DNA: TGTGCCAGCGAGAGTAAATACTGGGCCTCAACTAATGAAAAACTGTTTTTT. The chain recombines TRBV25-1 with TRBJ1-4; D is uncertain. Germline CDR1 and CDR2: MGHDK and SYGVNS. V was trimmed by 8 bases and J by 0 bases, leaving 19 bases between them. The CDR3 is 17 amino acids.